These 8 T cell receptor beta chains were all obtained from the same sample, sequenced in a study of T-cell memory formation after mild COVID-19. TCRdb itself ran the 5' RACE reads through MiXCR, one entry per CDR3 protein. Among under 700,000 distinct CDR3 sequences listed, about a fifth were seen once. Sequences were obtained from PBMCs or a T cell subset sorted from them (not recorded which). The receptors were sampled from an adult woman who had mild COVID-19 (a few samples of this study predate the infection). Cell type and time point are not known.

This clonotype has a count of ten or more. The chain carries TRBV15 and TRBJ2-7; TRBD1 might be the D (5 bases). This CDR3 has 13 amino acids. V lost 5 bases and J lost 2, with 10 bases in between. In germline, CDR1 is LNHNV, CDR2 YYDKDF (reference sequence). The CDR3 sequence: CATSRTGAYEQYF. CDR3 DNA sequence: TGTGCCACCAGCCGTACAGGAGCCTACGAGCAGTACTTC.

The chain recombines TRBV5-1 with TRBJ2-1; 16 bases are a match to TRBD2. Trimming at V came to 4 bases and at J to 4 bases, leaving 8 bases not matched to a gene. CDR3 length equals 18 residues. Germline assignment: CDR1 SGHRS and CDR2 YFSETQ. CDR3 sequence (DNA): TGCGCCAGCAGCCCGGGACTAGCGGGAGGGCCTGAGTACAATGAGCAGTTCTTC. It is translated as CASSPGLAGGPEYNEQFF.

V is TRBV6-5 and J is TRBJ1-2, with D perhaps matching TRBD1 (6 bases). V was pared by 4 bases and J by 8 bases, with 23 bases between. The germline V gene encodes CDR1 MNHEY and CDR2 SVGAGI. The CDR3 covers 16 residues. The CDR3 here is CASSLEGLGAFRGYTF. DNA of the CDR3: TGTGCCAGCAGTTTAGAAGGGTTGGGGGCGTTTCGGGGCTACACCTTC.

DNA of the CDR3: TGTGCCAGCAGCTTAGGAGGCCTAGCGGTTGAGACCCAGTACTTC. Translating gives CASSLGGLAVETQYF. The chain employs TRBV7-9 and TRBJ2-5, with 7 nucleotides matching TRBD2. CDR3 length equals 15 residues. Germline CDR1 is SEHNR and CDR2 is FQNEAQ (reference sequence). V was pared by 1 base and J by 5 bases, with 7 bases of the junction left unmatched.

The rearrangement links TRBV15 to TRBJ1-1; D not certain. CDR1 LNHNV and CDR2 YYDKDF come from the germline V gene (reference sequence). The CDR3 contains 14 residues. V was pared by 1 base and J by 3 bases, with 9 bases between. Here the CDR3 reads CATSRGNSHTEAFF. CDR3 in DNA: TGTGCCACCAGCAGAGGCAACAGCCACACTGAAGCTTTCTTT.

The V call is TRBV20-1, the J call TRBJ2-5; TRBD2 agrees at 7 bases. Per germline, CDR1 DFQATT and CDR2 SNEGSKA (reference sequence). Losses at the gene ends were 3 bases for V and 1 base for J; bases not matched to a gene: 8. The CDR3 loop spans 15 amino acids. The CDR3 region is CSASLTSRGQETQYF. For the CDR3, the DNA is TGCAGTGCTAGCCTGACTAGCAGAGGCCAAGAGACCCAGTACTTC.

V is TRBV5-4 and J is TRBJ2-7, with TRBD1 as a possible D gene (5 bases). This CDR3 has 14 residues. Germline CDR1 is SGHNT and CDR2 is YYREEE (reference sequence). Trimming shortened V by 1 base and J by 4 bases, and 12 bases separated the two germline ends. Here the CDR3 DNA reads TGTGCCAGCAGCTTGAGGGGTTTAATATACGAGCAGTACTTC. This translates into CASSLRGLIYEQYF.

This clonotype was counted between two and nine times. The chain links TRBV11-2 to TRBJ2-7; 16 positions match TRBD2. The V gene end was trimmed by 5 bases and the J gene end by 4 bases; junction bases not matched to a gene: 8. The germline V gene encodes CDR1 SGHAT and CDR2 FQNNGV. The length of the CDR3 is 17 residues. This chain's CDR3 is CASSPPGLAGGSYEQYF. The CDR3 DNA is TGTGCCAGCAGCCCGCCGGGACTAGCGGGAGGGTCGTACGAGCAGTACTTC.